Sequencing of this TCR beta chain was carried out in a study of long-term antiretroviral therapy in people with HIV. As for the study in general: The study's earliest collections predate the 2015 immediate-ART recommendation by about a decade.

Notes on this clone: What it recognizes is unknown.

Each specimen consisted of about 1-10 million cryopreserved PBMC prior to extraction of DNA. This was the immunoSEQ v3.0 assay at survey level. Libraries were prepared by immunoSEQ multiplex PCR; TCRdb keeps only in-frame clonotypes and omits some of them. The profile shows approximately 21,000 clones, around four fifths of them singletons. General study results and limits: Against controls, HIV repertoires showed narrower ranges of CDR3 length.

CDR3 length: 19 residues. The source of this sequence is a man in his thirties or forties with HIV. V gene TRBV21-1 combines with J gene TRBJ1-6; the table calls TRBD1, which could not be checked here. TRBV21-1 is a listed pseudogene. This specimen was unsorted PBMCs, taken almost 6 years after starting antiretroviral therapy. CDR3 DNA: TGTGCCAGCAGACACCCACAGTTAACCCTAAGCTCCTATAATTCACCCCTCCACTTT. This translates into CASRHPQLTLSSYNSPLHF.